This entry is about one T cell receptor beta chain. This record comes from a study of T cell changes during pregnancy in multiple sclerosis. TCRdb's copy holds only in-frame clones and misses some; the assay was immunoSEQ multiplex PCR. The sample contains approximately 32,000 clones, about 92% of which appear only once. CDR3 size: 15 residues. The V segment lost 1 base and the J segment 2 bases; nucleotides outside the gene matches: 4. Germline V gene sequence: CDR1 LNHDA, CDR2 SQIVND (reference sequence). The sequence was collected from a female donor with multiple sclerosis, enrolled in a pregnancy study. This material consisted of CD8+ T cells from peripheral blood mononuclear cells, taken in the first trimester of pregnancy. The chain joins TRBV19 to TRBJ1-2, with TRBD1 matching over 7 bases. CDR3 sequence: CASSIGRGINYGYTF. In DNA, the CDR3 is TGTGCCAGTAGTATAGGCAGGGGGATCAACTATGGCTACACCTTC. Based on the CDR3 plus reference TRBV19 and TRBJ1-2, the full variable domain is DGGITQSPKYLFRKEGQNVTLSCEQNLNHDAMYWYRQDPGQGLRLIYYSQIVNDFQKGDIAEGYSVSREKKESFPLTVTSAQKNPTAFYLCASSIGRGINYGYTFGSGTRLTVV.